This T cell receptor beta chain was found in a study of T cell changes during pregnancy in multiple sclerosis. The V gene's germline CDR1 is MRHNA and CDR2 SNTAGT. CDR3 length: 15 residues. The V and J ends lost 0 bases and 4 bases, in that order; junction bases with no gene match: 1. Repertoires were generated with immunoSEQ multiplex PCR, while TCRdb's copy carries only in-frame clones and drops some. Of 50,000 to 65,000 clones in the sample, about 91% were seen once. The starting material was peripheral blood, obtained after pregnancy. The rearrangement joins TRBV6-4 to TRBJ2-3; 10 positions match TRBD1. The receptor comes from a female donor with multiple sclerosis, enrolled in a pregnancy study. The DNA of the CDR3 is TGTGCCAGCAGTGACTCGACAGGGGGCCCAGATACGCAGTATTTT. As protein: CASSDSTGGPDTQYF.